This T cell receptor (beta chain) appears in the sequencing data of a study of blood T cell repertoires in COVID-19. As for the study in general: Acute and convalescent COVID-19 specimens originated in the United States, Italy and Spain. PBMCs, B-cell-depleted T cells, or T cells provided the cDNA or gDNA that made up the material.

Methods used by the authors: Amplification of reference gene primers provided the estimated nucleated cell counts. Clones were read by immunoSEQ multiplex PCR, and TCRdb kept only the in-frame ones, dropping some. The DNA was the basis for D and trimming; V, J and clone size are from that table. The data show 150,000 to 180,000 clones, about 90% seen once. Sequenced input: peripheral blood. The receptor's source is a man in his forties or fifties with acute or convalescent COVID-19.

CDR3 loop: CASSQSSATNEKLFF. The CDR3 DNA is TGCGCCAGCAGCCAATCATCGGCAACTAATGAAAAACTGTTTTTT. J is TRBJ1-4 and V is TRBV4-3, with D unclear. The CDR3 covers 15 residues. Looked up from germline, CDR1 is LGHNA and CDR2 is YSLEER. V lost 2 bases and J lost 0, with 7 bases in between.